This TCR beta chain was sequenced in a study of T cell responses to AZD1222 COVID-19 vaccine (dated by TCRdb to the early 2020s). A note on the overall study: A total of 233 trial participants underwent TCR sequencing, of whom about 210 had received two doses of AZD1222 and roughly 26 had received two doses of the MenACWY control vaccine. Trial participants were enrolled by age into subgroups of 18-55, 56-69 and 70-plus years, and around 150, 28 and 57 TCR-sequenced participants, respectively, were included in these subgroups.

Taken with the paper, the label for time point translates to: about 28 days (+/-7) after the second vaccine dose. AZD1222 recipients with second doses at about 4 weeks or about 12 weeks were pooled, because spike-specific TCR depth and breadth did not differ between schedules. Vaccinee samples came from UK trials COV001 and COV002, including a single-blind randomized controlled phase 2/3 trial of AZD1222 (ChAdOx1 nCoV-19) in healthy adults. Trial participant PBMC samples were collected at day 0 and day 28 after the second dose for TCRbeta chain sequencing. Beyond this particular receptor, the publication reports: Conclusions about previously exposed vaccinees are limited, since just 6 or 7 AZD1222 recipients were seropositive for SARS-CoV-2 at baseline. Reportedly, almost half of the unique spike-specific TCRs recognized epitopes lying outside the regions that are mutated in the B.1.351 and B.1.1.7 variants. CD4 TCRs associated with the vaccine covered the entire spike protein, and the dominant responses were in regions 160-218 and 743-854. After two AZD1222 doses, both the breadth and the depth of spike-specific TCRs were significantly higher than at day 0 and than in MenACWY recipients. Because no day 14 peak-response samples were available, repertoires were characterized only after the peak T cell response. The 56-69-year group was small, and its depth increase did not reach significance, likely because of low power. Participants were mostly white British and included more females than males, and it was suggested by the authors that clonal diversity may have been underestimated.

On this clone itself: Its antigen is unknown. Base quality data are lacking; no much larger clone is found one base away.

CDR1 and CDR2 (DFQATT, SNEGSKA) derive from the germline V gene (reference sequence). CDR3 length: 15 amino acids, cysteine to phenylalanine. Only the CDR3 part of the read is kept: 45 bases, read in frame from the first base. V is clipped by 3 bases and J by 0 bases, and the sequence between their germline boundaries is 12 bases long. The CDR3 regions of human TCRbeta chains were analyzed by immunosequencing. As for the original processing: TCRs in the repertoires were compared against a reference library of SARS-CoV-2-specific TCRs that had been generated with the MIRA antigen-specificity platform. Breadth was defined as the fraction of unique TCRs that were SARS-CoV-2-associated. Depth was defined as the fraction of total T cells that were SARS-CoV-2-associated. Using the MIRA data, every spike-specific TCR was mapped to the spike region that the TCR reacted to and assigned to either a CD4 or a CD8 class. Log10-transformed breadth and depth values were compared by one-way ANOVA with Sidak's multiple comparisons tests. Here the immuneACCESS table is served through TCRdb, limited to in-frame sequences with V and J called. Missing clones are a known gap in these copies; in checked studies unresolved V genes cover under half, and the rest lacks a known reason. V, J and clone size derive from that table, while D and trimming were established from the DNA sequence. The sample has more than 100,000 clones on record, 92% of them singletons. Of the sample, around 8.2% is held by the ten largest clones.

This sequence was found in an adult who received the AZD1222 COVID-19 vaccine. This chain joins TRBV20-1 to TRBJ1-3, with no reliable assignment of the D segment. Sequencing was performed on peripheral blood, taken 28 days after the second AZD1222 dose. The CDR3 region has the sequence CSASPSPNSGNTIYF. The DNA sequence is as follows: TGCAGTGCTAGTCCATCTCCTAACTCTGGAAACACCATATATTTT.